Below, 3 T cell receptor beta chains from the same sample are listed, as sequenced in a study of cytomegalovirus exposure and HLA in healthy donors. PCR employed 60 Vbeta and 13 Jbeta primers. Measured with immunoSEQ multiplex PCR; TCRdb has only the in-frame clones, and not every one. The top ten clones hold 1.2% of a sample with roughly 150,000 clones, around four fifths of them seen once. The specimen sequenced was PBMCs. All receptors derive from a boy between 2 and 10 years old in good health and CMV-seronegative.

The table lists this clone with a count of one. V usage is TRBV4-3 and J usage is TRBJ1-2; 7 nucleotides agree with TRBD1. V was pared by 0 bases and J by 8 bases, with 9 bases of the junction left unmatched. This CDR3 region has 15 residues. Looked up from germline, CDR1 is LGHNA and CDR2 is YSLEER. The CDR3, as DNA: TGCGCCAGCAGCCAAGATGGCGACAGGGAAGAAGGCTACACCTTC. Encoded protein: CASSQDGDREEGYTF.

The chain employs TRBV19 and TRBJ1-2; maybe TRBD1 (5 bases). CDR1 is LNHDA, CDR2 SQIVND, per germline (reference sequence). The CDR3 runs to 16 residues. The ends were cut back, 6 bases at V and 2 bases at J, with 19 bases in the middle. DNA for the CDR3: TGTGCCAGTAGGGACCTCGGGGGAGGCCCCAACTATGGCTACACCTTC. Protein: CASRDLGGGPNYGYTF.

This clone turned up a few times. Relative to the germline gene, one junction end is altered; a read error may explain this. The chain recombines TRBV6-1 with TRBJ2-1; 11 bases are shared with TRBD2. This CDR3 comprises 16 residues. Germline V gene data show CDR1 as MNHNS and CDR2 as SASEGT. DNA of the CDR3: TGTGCCAGCAGAGAAGCCGGGACTAGCGGTTACAATGAGCAGTTCTTC. Residues: CASREAGTSGYNEQFF.